This section outlines one T cell receptor (beta chain) sequence together with its context. Sequencing was performed with immunoSEQ multiplex PCR; in TCRdb, only in-frame clones are kept and a portion is missing. The data contain 38,000 or so clones, 92% of them singletons. The data stem from a study of T cell changes during pregnancy in multiple sclerosis. V was cut by 0 bases and J by 4 bases, with 11 bases left in between. The germline V gene has CDR1 SGHRS and CDR2 YFSETQ. The length of the CDR3 is 14 residues. The sequence was collected from a female donor with multiple sclerosis, enrolled in a pregnancy study. This chain joins TRBV5-1 and TRBJ2-7; D perhaps matches TRBD1 (5 bases). The sequences come from CD8+ T cells from peripheral blood mononuclear cells, collected in the first trimester of pregnancy. Written as DNA, the CDR3 is TGCGCCAGCAGCTTGGAGCAGGGCAAATACGAGCAGTACTTC. Residues: CASSLEQGKYEQYF.